The TCR beta chain described here comes from a study of OX40 agonist ivuxolimab in advanced cancers. Germline V lookup: CDR1 LNHDA, CDR2 SQIVND (reference sequence). Deletions cut 5 bases from V and 4 bases from J, with 18 bases between. The CDR3 is made up of 16 amino acids. Sequenced by immunoSEQ multiplex PCR; TCRdb stores in-frame clones only, minus some. Here the sample spans 65,000 to 85,000 clones, roughly 91% being singletons. The material sequenced was CD4+ or CD8+ T cells sorted from blood, taken in a trial of the OX40 agonist ivuxolimab. The receptor was isolated from an adult with an advanced solid tumor such as melanoma, head and neck, liver or kidney cancer. This chain links TRBV19 with TRBJ2-1, with a tentative D call TRBD2 (7 bases). DNA for the CDR3: TGTGCCAGTAGTCCAGGACGGGGGGCGACGTACAATGAGCAGTTCTTC. Its translation is CASSPGRGATYNEQFF.